Listed below are T cell receptor beta chains from one sample, sequenced in a study of patients and donors after allogeneic stem cell transplantation. One entry per CDR3 protein, called by TCRdb with MiXCR from the RT-PCR reads. The data hold about a million distinct CDR3 sequences, with roughly 17% observed a single time. The sequencing sample was made of blood, either unsorted or a sorted T cell fraction (not recorded which). Receptors were obtained from a human donor who was either an allogeneic HSCT recipient or a stem cell or donor lymphocyte infusion donor (not recorded which). It is not recorded whose cells these are; they may come from a transplant donor. The CDR3 runs from the conserved cysteine through the conserved F or W. Some rows mark clone size as missing; the rest say once, few, many or name a class of expanded clone.

v_call,clone_size,j_call,cdr3_aa
TRBV5-1,.,TRBJ1-5,CASSLEGTGRQPQHF
TRBV2,few,TRBJ2-7,CASAGDLEQYF
TRBV12-3/TRBV12-4,.,TRBJ2-6,CASSLSGTGANVLTF
TRBV6-5,.,TRBJ2-7,CASSSQQKGKGYEQYF
TRBV5-1,.,TRBJ2-1,CASSFSGVHHNEQFF
TRBV7-9,few,TRBJ2-7,CASAGQGDYEQYF
TRBV6-6,.,TRBJ1-6,CASSYSDIDALF
TRBV7-9,.,TRBJ2-7,CASSPLRDRENEQYF
TRBV10-3,.,TRBJ1-2,CAISDRANYGYTF
TRBV6-1,few,TRBJ2-1,CASSRTQRELQKGNEQFF
TRBV4-1,.,TRBJ1-3,CASSHLQGSGNTIYF
TRBV10-3,few,TRBJ2-7,CAISESATGDSYEQYF
TRBV5-1,few,TRBJ1-6,CASSRTGVDSPLHF
TRBV24-1,few,TRBJ2-1,CATSETLAGPYNEQFF
TRBV20-1,few,TRBJ2-3,CSARGIGADTQYF
TRBV6-5,.,TRBJ2-1,CASSYPSGNEQFF
TRBV24-1,few,TRBJ1-5,CATSRGGVDNQPQHF
TRBV6-1,.,TRBJ1-3,CASSQRGGSSGNTIYF
TRBV5-1,.,TRBJ2-3,CASSRDSAPPASDTQYF
TRBV23-1,few,TRBJ2-7,CASSLEDPSYEQYF
TRBV5-1,many,TRBJ1-1,CASSLAGNTEAFF
TRBV15,.,TRBJ2-7,CATSRAGTYEQYF
TRBV5-1,many,TRBJ2-1,CASSSGLGSYNEQFF
TRBV7-8,.,TRBJ2-1,CASSFREGNVGEQFF
TRBV7-2,.,TRBJ2-3,CASSSWGALTDTQYF
TRBV3-1,few,TRBJ2-1,CASSHELAASYNEQFF
TRBV12-3/TRBV12-4,few,TRBJ1-3,CASSVRAQITIYF
TRBV11-1,.,TRBJ2-1,CASSPATSGGHFYNEQFF
TRBV27,few,TRBJ1-3,CASRLGQGTGNTIYF
TRBV6-2/TRBV6-3,many,TRBJ1-2,CASRRHLPGYGYTF
TRBV5-1,.,TRBJ2-7,CASSPQTGTSKYEQYF
TRBV6-2/TRBV6-3,.,TRBJ2-3,CASSPQGIDTQYF
TRBV7-9,few,TRBJ2-6,CASSLVEAGANVLTF
TRBV12-3/TRBV12-4,few,TRBJ2-5,CASGSFQETQYF
TRBV24-1,few,TRBJ1-1,CATSDEPGQGNTEAFF
TRBV6-5,.,TRBJ2-1,CASSYLGGVGYNEQFF
TRBV12-3/TRBV12-4,many,TRBJ2-3,CASRSFPGNLTDTQYF
TRBV5-1,few,TRBJ2-7,CASSPGPGLAYEQYF
TRBV20-1,.,TRBJ2-1,CSASTGSYNEQFF
TRBV4-1,many,TRBJ2-1,CASGTGNEQFF
TRBV12-3/TRBV12-4,.,TRBJ2-2,CASSLVPRRGNTGELFF
TRBV20-1,.,TRBJ1-5,CSASGGQGGHQPQHF
TRBV6-2/TRBV6-3,.,TRBJ1-5,CASSYRQGFTDQPQHF
TRBV4-2,.,TRBJ2-7,CASSQEDSGGPYEQYF
TRBV5-1,.,TRBJ1-5,CASSPWTGNQPQHF
TRBV9,once,TRBJ2-1,CASSALTGTGDNEQFF
TRBV5-1,.,TRBJ1-2,CASSLAPQGLALYGYTF
TRBV9,.,TRBJ2-7,CASSAWDNVYEQYF
TRBV27,few,TRBJ1-5,CASSLYPSNQPQHF
TRBV20-1,.,TRBJ2-7,CSAPTQSSYEQYF
TRBV20-1,.,TRBJ2-3,CAPVHTDTQYF
TRBV4-1,many,TRBJ1-1,CASSPGLLNTEAFF
TRBV4-2,.,TRBJ2-2,CASSQINPLAGNTGELFF
TRBV20-1,once,TRBJ2-3,CSARGSALPSTDTQYF
TRBV5-1,few,TRBJ2-4,CASTLGGTKNIQYF
TRBV7-9,.,TRBJ2-3,CASSPKGLAGGPDTQYF
TRBV5-1,once,TRBJ2-2,CASSLTGRSGELFF